The rows below give T cell receptor beta chains drawn from one sample of a study of T cells in Graves' hyperthyroidism and ophthalmopathy. TCRdb reprocessed the multiplex PCR reads via MiXCR and lists one record per CDR3 protein. The sample contains some 740,000 distinct CDR3 sequences, approximately 15% of which appear only once. Sequencing input: blood. Receptors originate from a woman aged 18-29 years with Graves' hyperthyroidism. Both conserved end residues are part of each CDR3. D genes are given only for firm matches. Where a row states a size, it is once, few, many or the class of an expanded clone; other rows omit it.

abundance	d_gene	v_gene	j_gene	CDR3nt	CDR3aa
few	.	TRBV30	TRBJ2-2	TGTGCCTGGAGTGGATACAAGGGCACCGGGGAGCTGTTTTTT	CAWSGYKGTGELFF
many	TRBD2	TRBV2	TRBJ2-3	TGTGCCAGCAGTGAGGCCGCGACTAGCGGGAGTGCAGATACGCAGTATTTT	CASSEAATSGSADTQYF
few	.	TRBV18	TRBJ1-1	TGTGCCAGCTCACCCCTGGCGGGGAGGGCTGAAGCTTTCTTT	CASSPLAGRAEAFF
few	TRBD1	TRBV25-1	TRBJ1-2	TGTGCCAGCAGTGTAGCCGGGGGGACAGTCTCCGCTAACTATGGCTACACCTTC	CASSVAGGTVSANYGYTF
.	TRBD1	TRBV6-2/TRBV6-3	TRBJ2-7	TGTGCCAGCAGTTACGGCGGGACAGGGAATGTCTACGAGCAGTACTTC	CASSYGGTGNVYEQYF
many	.	TRBV11-3	TRBJ1-1	TGTGCCAGCAGCTTAGATATTCGACTGAACACTGAAGCTTTCTTT	CASSLDIRLNTEAFF
few	.	TRBV4-1	TRBJ1-6	TGCGCCAGCAGCCAAGATCGAGGATCACCCCTCCACTTT	CASSQDRGSPLHF
many	.	TRBV28	TRBJ1-1	TGTGCCAGCAGGTTATGGGCACCCGCTTCGCGGAACACTGAAGCTTTCTTT	CASRLWAPASRNTEAFF
many	.	TRBV28	TRBJ1-2	TGTGCCAGCACCTCCCGGGGCCCCTATGGCTACACCTTC	CASTSRGPYGYTF
many	TRBD1	TRBV27	TRBJ2-1	TGTGCCAGCAGATCGACAGGGCCGGGCGGTGAGCAGTTCTTC	CASRSTGPGGEQFF
.	TRBD1	TRBV6-1	TRBJ2-7	TGTGCCAGCAGGGGACCAGGGGGCTACGAGCAGTACTTC	CASRGPGGYEQYF
few	TRBD1	TRBV7-9	TRBJ1-1	TGTGCCAGCAGCACACACCCAGGGGGAATGAACACTGAAGCTTTCTTT	CASSTHPGGMNTEAFF